This T cell receptor (beta chain) was profiled in a study of Ad26.COV2.S vaccination and SARS-CoV-2 variants. Across the study: By the intramuscular route, Ad26.COV2.S was given once, or twice 56 days apart.

There are 16 residues in the CDR3. The V and J ends lost 2 bases and 6 bases respectively, with 17 bases between them. The germline V gene has CDR1 WSHSY and CDR2 SAAADI. Treatment described: about 20 received Ad26.COV2.S at low or high dose, single or two shots; several received placebo; per-sample allocation not given. Samples were taken on day 63 after the first vaccine or placebo injection. Repertoires were generated with immunoSEQ multiplex PCR, while TCRdb's copy carries only in-frame clones and drops some. Of hundreds of thousands of clones in the sample, around 92% were seen once. The genes are TRBV10-2 and TRBJ1-5, with a weak D call TRBD1 (6 bases). The sequence was collected from a person aged 18 to 65 who received the Ad26.COV2.S COVID-19 vaccine or a placebo. The material sequenced was peripheral blood, taken in a trial of Ad26.COV2.S vaccine versus placebo. The CDR3 bases are TGCGCCAGCAGTGAGAGGTTGGGGGCGCTTACTCAGCCCCAGCATTTT. Translating gives CASSERLGALTQPQHF.